This is a list of T cell receptor beta chains from one sample in a study of Ad26.COV2.S vaccination and SARS-CoV-2 variants. Measured with immunoSEQ multiplex PCR; TCRdb has only the in-frame clones, and not every one. The sample includes about 350,000 clones, 85% to 90% of them seen just once. The material was peripheral blood, obtained in a trial of Ad26.COV2.S vaccine versus placebo. Receptors were obtained from a person aged 18-60 years who received the Ad26.COV2.S COVID-19 vaccine or a placebo. Each CDR3 is given with its conserved first and last residue. A D gene is named only where the DNA matches it firmly. A clone size is listed for some rows: how often the clone was seen (once, few, many), or a class if it is expanded.

cdr3_aa: CASSPVAGPTDTQYF
cdr3_nt: TGCGCCAGCAGCCCGGTAGCGGGGCCCACAGATACGCAGTATTTT
j_call: TRBJ2-3
v_call: TRBV5-1
d_call: TRBD2
clone_size: .

cdr3_aa: CASSPGIQETQYF
cdr3_nt: TGTGCCAGCAGCCCCGGGATCCAAGAGACCCAGTACTTC
j_call: TRBJ2-5
v_call: TRBV7-2
d_call: .
clone_size: .

cdr3_aa: CASSLGQGAGNEQFF
cdr3_nt: TGCGCCAGCAGCTTGGGACAGGGGGCTGGTAATGAGCAGTTCTTC
j_call: TRBJ2-1
v_call: TRBV5-1
d_call: TRBD1
clone_size: once

cdr3_aa: CASSQDADMNTEAFF
cdr3_nt: TGTGCCAGCAGCCAAGATGCGGACATGAACACTGAAGCTTTCTTT
j_call: TRBJ1-1
v_call: TRBV4-2
d_call: .
clone_size: .

cdr3_aa: CASKGGDRGTAFF
cdr3_nt: TGCGCCAGCAAAGGGGGGGACAGGGGGACGGCTTTCTTT
j_call: TRBJ1-1
v_call: TRBV10-2
d_call: TRBD1
clone_size: .

cdr3_aa: CASSQDFPGQGGRKLFF
cdr3_nt: TGCGCCAGCAGCCAAGATTTCCCGGGACAGGGTGGGCGAAAACTGTTTTTT
j_call: TRBJ1-4
v_call: TRBV4-1
d_call: TRBD1
clone_size: .

cdr3_aa: CASGTGSGELFF
cdr3_nt: TGTGCCAGCGGTACGGGGTCCGGGGAGCTGTTTTTT
j_call: TRBJ2-2
v_call: TRBV3-1/TRBV3-2
d_call: .
clone_size: .

cdr3_aa: CASSQRGSHQPQHF
cdr3_nt: TGTGCCAGCAGCCAAAGGGGGTCTCATCAGCCCCAGCATTTT
j_call: TRBJ1-5
v_call: TRBV3-1/TRBV3-2
d_call: .
clone_size: .

cdr3_aa: CASSPPGQGQDYGYTF
cdr3_nt: TGTGCCAGCTCACCACCGGGACAGGGCCAGGACTATGGCTACACCTTC
j_call: TRBJ1-2
v_call: TRBV18
d_call: TRBD1
clone_size: .

cdr3_aa: CASSLFSQGNTEAFF
cdr3_nt: TGTGCCAGCAGCTTATTTTCGCAGGGGAACACTGAAGCTTTCTTT
j_call: TRBJ1-1
v_call: TRBV7-8
d_call: .
clone_size: .

cdr3_aa: CASSFTGGDTEAFF
cdr3_nt: TGTGCCAGCAGCTTTACAGGGGGCGACACTGAAGCTTTCTTT
j_call: TRBJ1-1
v_call: TRBV28
d_call: TRBD1
clone_size: .

cdr3_aa: CSVAWGGYGYTF
cdr3_nt: TGCAGCGTCGCCTGGGGGGGCTATGGCTACACCTTC
j_call: TRBJ1-2
v_call: TRBV29-1
d_call: .
clone_size: .

cdr3_aa: CASSDIGGGNNEQFF
cdr3_nt: TGTGCCAGCAGTGACATAGGGGGAGGGAACAATGAGCAGTTCTTC
j_call: TRBJ2-1
v_call: TRBV2
d_call: .
clone_size: .

cdr3_aa: CASSDDGWNEQFF
cdr3_nt: TGTGCCAGCAGCGATGACGGGTGGAATGAGCAGTTCTTC
j_call: TRBJ2-1
v_call: TRBV9
d_call: .
clone_size: .

cdr3_aa: CASSSLAYNEQFF
cdr3_nt: TGTGCCAGCAGCTCCCTAGCCTACAATGAGCAGTTCTTC
j_call: TRBJ2-1
v_call: TRBV7-9
d_call: .
clone_size: once

cdr3_aa: CASSYTPGQAAYEQYF
cdr3_nt: TGTGCCAGCAGTTACACACCTGGACAGGCAGCCTACGAGCAGTACTTC
j_call: TRBJ2-7
v_call: TRBV6-6
d_call: TRBD1
clone_size: .